The 31 T cell receptor beta chains given below trace back to one sample, sequenced in a study of blood T cell repertoires in COVID-19. Data came from immunoSEQ multiplex PCR; TCRdb stores just in-frame clones and leaves some out. The sample consists of about 55,000 clones, about four fifths of them appearing once. Sequenced material: peripheral blood. The source is a human donor in a cohort sampled during active or convalescent COVID-19.

The V call is TRBV6-5, the J call TRBJ2-7; D might be TRBD1 (5 bases). V was trimmed by 5 bases and J by 3 bases, leaving 11 bases between them. The germline gives CDR1 MNHEY, CDR2 SVGAGI. The CDR3 has 13 residues. Here the CDR3 DNA reads TGTGCCAGCAGTCTACAGGACCACTACGAGCAGTACTTC. As protein: CASSLQDHYEQYF.

The chain has TRBV6-1 and TRBJ2-3; D is ambiguous. Deletions cut 0 bases from V and 2 bases from J, with 6 bases between. This CDR3 has 14 residues. Germline CDR1 MNHNS, CDR2 SASEGT. The DNA of the CDR3 is TGTGCCAGCAGTGAAGCGGGCATCACAGATACGCAGTATTTT. This gives the protein CASSEAGITDTQYF.

The V and J genes are TRBV5-1 and TRBJ2-1, with 10 bases lining up with TRBD2. J gave up 4 bases and V 2 bases, and 6 bases lay outside the gene matches. Looked up from germline, CDR1 is SGHRS and CDR2 is YFSETQ. This CDR3 is built from 16 residues. The CDR3 is CASSFSSGGPYNEQFF. The CDR3 DNA sequence: TGCGCCAGCAGCTTCTCTAGCGGGGGCCCTTACAATGAGCAGTTCTTC. Drawing the rest from reference TRBV5-1 and TRBJ2-1, the complete variable domain is KAGVTQTPRYLIKTRGQQVTLSCSPISGHRSVSWYQQTPGQGLQFLFEYFSETQRNKGNFPGRFSGRQFSNSRSEMNVSTLELGDSALYLCASSFSSGGPYNEQFFGPGTRLTVL.

This clone has just one count. The CDR3 region is CASSMQISGETQYF. CDR3 sequence (DNA): TGTGCCAGTAGTATGCAGATCTCAGGGGAGACCCAGTACTTC. The chain joins TRBV19 to TRBJ2-5; D might be TRBD1 (5 bases). V shed 3 bases and J shed 5 bases, with 13 bases lying between them. CDR3 length: 14 amino acids. CDR1 and CDR2 (germline): LNHDA, SQIVND (reference sequence).

This clone was seen a few times. The CDR3 reads CASSPKTGVNTEAFF. The CDR3, as DNA: TGTGCCAGCTCACCAAAAACGGGGGTGAACACTGAAGCTTTCTTT. The V and J genes are TRBV18 and TRBJ1-1; D may be TRBD1 (5 bases). The germline V and J ends were trimmed by 2 bases and 0 bases, with 10 bases remaining between them. The germline gives CDR1 KGHSH, CDR2 LQKENI. This CDR3 is built from 15 residues.

The V and J genes are TRBV19 and TRBJ1-2; unclear D gene. The V end was cut by 4 bases, the J end by 6 bases, with 15 bases between. Germline V lookup: CDR1 LNHDA, CDR2 SQIVND (reference sequence). This CDR3 comprises 14 residues. In nucleotides, the CDR3 is TGTGCCAGTAGTACCTCGGACTTTCGGGATGGCTACACCTTC. Its protein product is CASSTSDFRDGYTF.

CDR3 loop: CASEDLYNSPLHF. DNA of the CDR3: TGTGCCAGTGAGGATCTCTATAATTCACCCCTCCACTTT. V is TRBV6-6 and J is TRBJ1-6; no clear D. The CDR3 loop spans 13 amino acids. The V gene's germline CDR1 is MNHNY and CDR2 SVGAGI (reference sequence). With 9 bases removed from V and 3 bases from J, the gap between germline ends came to 9 bases.

This chain joins TRBV3-1 (or the pseudogene TRBV3-2) and TRBJ2-5, with D possibly TRBD2 on 5 matching bases. Germline lookup yields CDR1 LGHDT and CDR2 YNNKEL (reference sequence). The CDR3 has 14 residues. V lost 1 base to trimming and J lost 5 bases, with 11 bases between them. The chain's CDR3 is CASSQVLATETQYF. CDR3 DNA sequence: TGTGCCAGCAGCCAAGTCCTAGCAACGGAGACCCAGTACTTC.

The chain employs TRBV29-1 and TRBJ1-4; D possibly corresponds to TRBD1 (6 bases). This CDR3 contains 14 residues. In germline, CDR1 is SQVTM, CDR2 ANQGSEA. The V and J ends lost 5 bases and 3 bases respectively, with 13 bases between them. The CDR3 DNA reads as TGCAGCGTTCCAACAGGGTTGGCTAATGAAAAACTGTTTTTT. This translates into CSVPTGLANEKLFF.

The chain uses TRBV7-2 and TRBJ2-7; a weak D match, TRBD2 (6 bases). CDR1 SGHTA and CDR2 FQGNSA come from the germline V gene. Trimming pared 1 base from V and 0 bases from J, leaving 10 bases between. This CDR3 spans 15 amino acids. CDR3 protein: CASSLGGDHSYEQYF. The CDR3 coding sequence is TGTGCCAGCAGCTTAGGCGGGGACCACTCCTACGAGCAGTACTTC.

The gene calls are TRBV15 and TRBJ1-1; maybe TRBD1 (6 bases). CDR1 is LNHNV, CDR2 YYDKDF, per germline (reference sequence). Trimming took 0 bases from V and 0 from J, leaving 8 bases between them. There are 15 residues in the CDR3. The CDR3 sequence: CATSRERGLNTEAFF. CDR3 bases: TGTGCCACCAGCAGAGAAAGGGGGTTGAACACTGAAGCTTTCTTT.

In this sample, this clone turned up a few times. The chain carries TRBV6-5 and TRBJ2-7, with D unresolved. CDR3 length equals 15 residues. Trimming pared 2 bases from V and 0 bases from J, leaving 11 bases between. Germline-derived CDR1 and CDR2 are MNHEY and SVGAGI. CDR3 nucleotides: TGTGCCAGCAGTTACGGGCCAGAGAGCTCCTACGAGCAGTACTTC. This sequence encodes CASSYGPESSYEQYF.

This clone appeared once. The rearrangement uses TRBV9 and TRBJ1-1, with D perhaps matching TRBD1 (5 bases). In germline, CDR1 is SGDLS, CDR2 YYNGEE. This CDR3 has 14 residues. The V and J ends lost 3 bases and 3 bases respectively, with 12 bases between them. The CDR3 loop is CASSGVGGYTEAFF. The CDR3 bases are TGTGCCAGCAGCGGAGTGGGGGGGTACACTGAAGCTTTCTTT.

The sample holds a few counts of this clone. The chain uses TRBV7-6 and TRBJ2-7; weak D call: TRBD1 (5 bases). Trimming removed 1 base at V and 3 bases at J, with 13 bases between. The germline CDR1 and CDR2 sequences are SGHVS and FNYEAQ. The CDR3 contains 15 residues. CDR3 sequence: CASSLEGITGYEQYF. CDR3 nucleotide sequence: TGTGCCAGCAGCTTAGAGGGGATCACTGGCTACGAGCAGTACTTC.

V is TRBV19 and J is TRBJ1-3; D is unclear. With 3 bases removed from V and 3 bases from J, the gap between germline ends came to 12 bases. CDR1 and CDR2 from the germline V gene are LNHDA and SQIVND (reference sequence). CDR3 size: 15 residues. CDR3 amino acids: CASSMAPGSGNTIYF. The CDR3 DNA reads TGTGCCAGTAGTATGGCCCCGGGAAGTGGAAACACCATATATTTT.

This clone was observed a few times. The genes are TRBV5-4 and TRBJ1-6, with 7 bases fitting TRBD1. CDR1 and CDR2 (germline): SGHNT, YYREEE (reference sequence). This CDR3 is 15 amino acids long. V gave up 4 bases and J gave up 3 bases; unmatched junction bases: 4. The CDR3 is CASSIDRVYNSPLHF. The CDR3, as DNA: TGTGCCAGCAGCATCGACAGGGTCTATAATTCACCCCTCCACTTT.

V is TRBV9 and J is TRBJ2-1, with D perhaps matching TRBD1 (5 bases). This CDR3 spans 16 amino acids. The ends were cut back, 0 bases at V and 4 bases at J, with 14 bases in the middle. CDR1 is SGDLS, CDR2 YYNGEE, per germline. In DNA form, the CDR3 reads TGTGCCAGCAGCGTAGTAAGACAGAACCTGTACAATGAGCAGTTCTTC. Translation: CASSVVRQNLYNEQFF.

V is TRBV2 and J is TRBJ1-4; D is perhaps TRBD1 (6 bases). V was pared by 4 bases and J by 8 bases, with 11 bases between. This CDR3 spans 13 amino acids. CDR1 and CDR2 from the germline V gene are SNHLY and FYNNEI. CDR3 DNA: TGTGCCAGCAGTGGGACAGAGGGAGAAAAACTGTTTTTT. This translates into CASSGTEGEKLFF.

This clone appeared once. This chain uses TRBV6-5 with TRBJ1-5; 9 bases line up with TRBD1. The junction had 5 bases not matched to a gene; V was cut back by 6 bases and J by 2 bases. Per germline, CDR1 MNHEY and CDR2 SVGAGI. The CDR3 runs to 15 residues. DNA of the CDR3: TGTGCCAGCAGGGACAGGGGTGTGGGCAATCAGCCCCAGCATTTT. Translated, it gives CASRDRGVGNQPQHF.

This clone was found once. The chain uses TRBV5-1 and TRBJ2-1, with TRBD1 matching 8 bases. With 6 bases clipped from V and 3 bases from J, the junction kept 8 bases outside the gene matches. CDR1 is SGHRS, CDR2 YFSETQ, per germline. This CDR3 is 15 amino acids long. CDR3 loop: CASTSRDRSYNEQFF. The CDR3 DNA reads as TGCGCCAGCACCAGCCGGGACAGGAGCTACAATGAGCAGTTCTTC.

The V and J genes are TRBV7-2 and TRBJ2-7, with D perhaps matching TRBD2 (6 bases). This CDR3 has 13 amino acids. Germline V gene lookup returns CDR1 SGHTA and CDR2 FQGNSA. Trimming took 5 bases from V and 7 from J, leaving 15 bases between them. CDR3 DNA: TGTGCCAGCAGCCCGGGGCCCCGGGGGGAGCAGTACTTC. Translation: CASSPGPRGEQYF.

This sequence joins TRBV18 and TRBJ1-1; the match to TRBD1 covers 9 bases. The CDR3 spans 15 residues. V was pared by 3 bases and J by 3 bases, with 5 bases of the junction left unmatched. Germline V gene lookup returns CDR1 KGHSH and CDR2 LQKENI. Here the CDR3 DNA reads TGTGCCAGCTCACCGTCGACAGGGGGGGACACTGAAGCTTTCTTT. Amino acid sequence: CASSPSTGGDTEAFF.

V usage is TRBV7-2 and J usage is TRBJ1-1; 9 nucleotides line up with TRBD1. V was clipped by 3 bases and J by 4 bases; unmatched bases: 3. This CDR3 has 14 residues. Germline lookup yields CDR1 SGHTA and CDR2 FQGNSA. The CDR3: CASSFQTGGTEAFF. CDR3 bases: TGTGCCAGCAGCTTCCAGACAGGGGGCACTGAAGCTTTCTTT.

Judged by abundance, this clone is medium-sized. This rearrangement joins TRBV27 to TRBJ2-7; perhaps TRBD2 as D (5 bases). The germline gives CDR1 MNHEY, CDR2 SMNVEV (reference sequence). The V gene lost 2 bases and the J gene lost 3 bases, with 11 bases spanning the gap. The CDR3 is 14 residues long. The CDR3 loop is CASSLGRLSYEQYF. The CDR3 coding sequence is TGTGCCAGCAGTTTAGGCCGACTAAGCTACGAGCAGTACTTC.

V is TRBV6-2 or TRBV6-3 and J is TRBJ2-7; 7 nucleotides agree with TRBD1. CDR1 is MNHEY, CDR2 SVGEGT, per germline. Trimming removed 5 bases from V and 7 bases from J; junction bases left unmatched: 14. The CDR3 runs 15 residues. The CDR3 DNA is TGTGCCAGCAGTATGGGGACAGTGGCACCCTTGGAGCAGTACTTC. This gives the protein CASSMGTVAPLEQYF.

This clone was observed a handful of times. The chain couples TRBV4-3 to TRBJ1-1; no clear D. CDR3 length: 14 residues. V was shortened by 3 bases and J by 1 base, with 9 bases between the two germline ends. The germline CDR1 and CDR2 sequences are LGHNA and YSLEER. CDR3 sequence (DNA): TGCGCCAGCAGCCAGTGGGAGGGGAACACTGAAGCTTTCTTT. As protein: CASSQWEGNTEAFF.

The chain joins TRBV10-3 to TRBJ2-3, with D perhaps TRBD2 (5 bases). The CDR3 is 19 amino acids. Trimming shortened V by 3 bases and J by 7 bases, and 29 bases separated the two germline ends. Germline CDR1 ENHRY, CDR2 SYGVKD. CDR3 residues: CAISDGIEKGGLAPNTQYF. In nucleotides, the CDR3 is TGTGCCATCAGTGATGGTATTGAGAAGGGTGGACTGGCCCCGAATACGCAGTATTTT.

The J gene is TRBJ1-2, the V gene TRBV7-2; the match to TRBD1 covers 11 bases. CDR3 length: 17 amino acids. CDR1 and CDR2 from the germline V gene are SGHTA and FQGNSA. Trimming at V came to 5 bases and at J to 4 bases, leaving 12 bases not matched to a gene. CDR3 sequence reads: CASSDLGQGAIIYGYTF. The CDR3, as DNA: TGTGCCAGCAGCGACCTCGGACAGGGGGCGATCATCTATGGCTACACCTTC.

This chain uses TRBV19 with TRBJ1-6; TRBD1 is a possible D gene (6 bases). The V end lost 7 bases, the J end lost 6 bases, and 13 bases lay between the germline ends. In germline, CDR1 is LNHDA, CDR2 SQIVND (reference sequence). The CDR3 has 14 amino acids. The CDR3 protein is CASNSTGPNSPLHF. The DNA for the CDR3 is TGTGCCAGTAATTCGACAGGCCCTAATTCACCCCTCCACTTT.

The gene calls are TRBV6-5 and TRBJ1-1, with D perhaps matching TRBD1 (6 bases). V was clipped by 2 bases and J by 5 bases, with 9 bases between them. This CDR3 contains 13 residues. CDR1 MNHEY and CDR2 SVGAGI come from the germline V gene. The CDR3 here is CASSYEGGTEAFF. The CDR3 region has the DNA TGTGCCAGCAGTTACGAGGGGGGGACTGAAGCTTTCTTT.

This rearrangement joins TRBV2 to TRBJ2-6; D perhaps matches TRBD1 (5 bases). The V end lost 2 bases, the J end lost 4 bases, and 9 bases lay between the germline ends. From germline, CDR1 is SNHLY and CDR2 FYNNEI. The CDR3 is 15 residues long. CDR3 protein: CASSESRAGANVLTF. The CDR3, as DNA: TGTGCCAGCAGTGAAAGCAGGGCCGGGGCCAACGTCCTGACTTTC.